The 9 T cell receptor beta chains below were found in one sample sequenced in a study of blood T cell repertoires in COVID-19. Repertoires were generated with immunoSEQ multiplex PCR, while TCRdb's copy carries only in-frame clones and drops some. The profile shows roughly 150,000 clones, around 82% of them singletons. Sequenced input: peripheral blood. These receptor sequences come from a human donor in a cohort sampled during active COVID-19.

CDR3 sequence: CASGAPLAGGQETQYF. The CDR3 region has the DNA TGTGCTAGTGGTGCCCCCCTAGCGGGGGGCCAAGAGACCCAGTACTTC. V and J are TRBV12-5 and TRBJ2-5, with 11 bases matching TRBD2. CDR1 LGHNT and CDR2 FRNRAP come from the germline V gene. With V trimmed by 5 bases and J by 1 base, 6 bases remained unmatched. This CDR3 is 16 amino acids long. The full variable domain, in which reference TRBV12-5 and TRBJ2-5 provide the parts outside the CDR3, is DARVTQTPRHKVTEMGQEVTMRCQPILGHNTVFWYRQTMMQGLELLAYFRNRAPLDDSGMPKDRFSAEMPDATLATLKIQPSEPRDSAVYFCASGAPLAGGQETQYFGPGTRLLVL.

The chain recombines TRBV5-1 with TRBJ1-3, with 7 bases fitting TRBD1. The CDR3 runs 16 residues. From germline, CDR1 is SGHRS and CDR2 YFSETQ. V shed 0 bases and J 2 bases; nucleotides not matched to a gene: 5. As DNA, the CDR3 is TGCGCCAGCAGCTTGGAGACAGGGCAAACTGGAAACACCATATATTTT. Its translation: CASSLETGQTGNTIYF. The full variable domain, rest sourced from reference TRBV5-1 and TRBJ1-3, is KAGVTQTPRYLIKTRGQQVTLSCSPISGHRSVSWYQQTPGQGLQFLFEYFSETQRNKGNFPGRFSGRQFSNSRSEMNVSTLELGDSALYLCASSLETGQTGNTIYFGEGSWLTVV.

The CDR3 coding sequence is TGTGCCAGCAGCCCCGGGGGAGGATTCCACGAGCAGTACTTC. Its translation: CASSPGGGFHEQYF. The chain uses TRBV3-1 (or the pseudogene TRBV3-2) and TRBJ2-7; tentatively, D is TRBD2 (6 bases). Trimming pared 4 bases from V and 5 bases from J, leaving 15 bases between. Germline V CDR1 and CDR2: LGHDT, YNNKEL (reference sequence). The CDR3 consists of 14 residues.

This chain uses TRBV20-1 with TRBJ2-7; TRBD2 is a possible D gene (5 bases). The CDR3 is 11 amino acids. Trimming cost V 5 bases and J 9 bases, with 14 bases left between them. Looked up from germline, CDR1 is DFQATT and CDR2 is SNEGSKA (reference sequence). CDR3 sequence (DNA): TGCAGTGCTGGGCCTCCCGGGATGCAGTACTTC. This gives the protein CSAGPPGMQYF.

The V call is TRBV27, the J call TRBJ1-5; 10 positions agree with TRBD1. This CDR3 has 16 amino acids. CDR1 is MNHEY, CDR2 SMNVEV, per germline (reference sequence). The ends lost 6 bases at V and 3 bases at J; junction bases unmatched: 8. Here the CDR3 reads CASRTGTGVSNQPQHF. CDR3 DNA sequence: TGTGCCAGCAGAACCGGGACAGGGGTCTCCAATCAGCCCCAGCATTTT.

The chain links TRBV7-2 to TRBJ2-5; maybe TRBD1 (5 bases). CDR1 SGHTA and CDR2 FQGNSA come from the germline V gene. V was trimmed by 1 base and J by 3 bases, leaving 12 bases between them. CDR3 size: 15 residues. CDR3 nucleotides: TGTGCCAGCAGCTTAGGGTATAGGGGTAAAGAGACCCAGTACTTC. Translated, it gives CASSLGYRGKETQYF. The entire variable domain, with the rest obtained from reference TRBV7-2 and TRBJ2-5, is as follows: GAGVSQSPSNKVTEKGKDVELRCDPISGHTALYWYRQSLGQGLEFLIYFQGNSAPDKSGLPSDRFSAERTGGSVSTLTIQRTQQEDSAVYLCASSLGYRGKETQYFGPGTRLLVL.

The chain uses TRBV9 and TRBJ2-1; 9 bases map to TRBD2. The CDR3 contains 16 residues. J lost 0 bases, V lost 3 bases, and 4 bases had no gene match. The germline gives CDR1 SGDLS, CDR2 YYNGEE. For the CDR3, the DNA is TGTGCCAGCAGCGGTTCGCGGGGGGGCTCCTACAATGAGCAGTTCTTC. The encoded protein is CASSGSRGGSYNEQFF.

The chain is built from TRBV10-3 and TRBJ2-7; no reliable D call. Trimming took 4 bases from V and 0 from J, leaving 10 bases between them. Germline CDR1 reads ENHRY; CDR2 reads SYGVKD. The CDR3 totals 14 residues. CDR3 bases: TGTGCCATCAGTGGCAGGTCAAGCTCCTACGAGCAGTACTTC. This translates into CAISGRSSSYEQYF.

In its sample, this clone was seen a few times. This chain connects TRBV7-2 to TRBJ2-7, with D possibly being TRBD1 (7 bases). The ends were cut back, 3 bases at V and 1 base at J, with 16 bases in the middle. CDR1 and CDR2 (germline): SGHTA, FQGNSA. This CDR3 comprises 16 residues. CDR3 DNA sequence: TGTGCCAGCAGCTTCCGTCCGACAGGGAGGTCCTACGAGCAGTACTTC. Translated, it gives CASSFRPTGRSYEQYF.